This TCR beta chain came from a study of shared T cell receptors in the human thymus. This clone was seen more than once but under ten times. CDR1 is MNHNS and CDR2 is SASEGT in the germline V gene. V was cut by 2 bases and J by 3 bases, with 11 bases left in between. CDR3 length: 15 residues. Clones were sequenced by immunoSEQ multiplex PCR, and TCRdb holds only the in-frame ones, with some missing. The table records about 660,000 clones, 85% to 90% of them present only once. The same data also contributed to another study, on human thymus T cells. That source notes: Thymic repertoires of unrelated individuals were reported in related research to overlap highly.

The genes are TRBV6-1 and TRBJ1-3, with D perhaps matching TRBD1 (5 bases). The sequence was collected from a boy younger than two with a congenital heart defect. The source material was thymocytes. The CDR3 loop is CASSESRASGNTIYF. DNA for the CDR3: TGTGCCAGCAGTGAAAGCAGGGCTAGTGGAAACACCATATATTTT.